The clone carrying this T cell receptor beta chain was detected a few times. Treatment noted: roughly 20 received Ad26.COV2.S at low or high dose, single or two shots; 5 received placebo; per-sample allocation not given. The investigators took samples on day 63 after the first vaccine or placebo injection. The sample originates from a study of Ad26.COV2.S vaccination and SARS-CoV-2 variants. Method: immunoSEQ multiplex PCR; TCRdb's copy keeps in-frame clones and lacks some. The sample contains 350,000 to 500,000 clones, more than 75% of which appear only once. The CDR3 runs 14 residues. V was clipped by 0 bases and J by 3 bases, with 9 bases between them. Germline-derived CDR1 and CDR2 are MNHEY and SVGEGT.

Specimen: peripheral blood, collected in a trial of Ad26.COV2.S vaccine versus placebo. This clonotype originated in a person aged 18-60 years who received the Ad26.COV2.S COVID-19 vaccine or a placebo. The chain couples TRBV6-2 or TRBV6-3 to TRBJ2-7; tentative D call: TRBD2 (6 bases). The CDR3: CASSYSMGGYEQYF. CDR3 in DNA: TGTGCCAGCAGTTACTCGATGGGGGGCTACGAGCAGTACTTC.